These 27 T cell receptor beta chains were all obtained from the same sample, sequenced in a study of long-term antiretroviral therapy in people with HIV. Investigators performed immunoSEQ version v3.0 at survey level. Method: immunoSEQ multiplex PCR; TCRdb's copy keeps in-frame clones and lacks some. The data show 20,000 to 25,000 clones, about 85% seen once. Sequencing was performed on unsorted PBMCs, taken 1.9 years after starting antiretroviral therapy. The receptors shown here come from a woman aged 50 to 60 with HIV.

The rearrangement links TRBV4-1 to TRBJ2-3; perhaps D is TRBD1 or TRBD2 (5 bases each). This CDR3 region has 17 residues. V dropped 3 bases and J dropped 3 bases, with 19 bases sitting between them. The germline V gene has CDR1 MGHRA and CDR2 YSYEKL. CDR3 sequence (DNA): TGCGCCAGCAGCCAGCCACCGGGGCAAAGCCCAACAGATACGCAGTATTTT. Protein: CASSQPPGQSPTDTQYF.

This clone was detected once. The chain combines TRBV9 with TRBJ2-7; the D gene could be TRBD1 or TRBD2 (6 bases each). Trimming left V 0 bases short and J 0 bases short, with 13 bases between. Germline lookup yields CDR1 SGDLS and CDR2 YYNGEE. The CDR3 length is 16 residues. The CDR3 DNA is TGTGCCAGCAGCGTAGGGGCGGGACACGACTCCTACGAGCAGTACTTC. This gives the protein CASSVGAGHDSYEQYF.

The chain combines TRBV7-6 with TRBJ1-5; 9 bases fit TRBD1. The CDR3 has 17 residues. Germline CDR1 SGHVS, CDR2 FNYEAQ. Losses at the gene ends were 2 bases for V and 1 base for J; bases not matched to a gene: 6. The CDR3 loop is CASSLRGQGMSNQPQHF. Here the CDR3 DNA reads TGTGCCAGCAGCTTACGGGGACAGGGAATGAGCAATCAGCCCCAGCATTTT. The full variable domain, in which reference TRBV7-6 and TRBJ1-5 provide the parts outside the CDR3, is GAGVSQSPRYKVTKRGQDVALRCDPISGHVSLYWYRQALGQGPEFLTYFNYEAQQDKSGLPNDRFSAERPEGSISTLTIQRTEQRDSAMYRCASSLRGQGMSNQPQHFGDGTRLSIL.

This chain joins TRBV27 and TRBJ1-1; TRBD1 is a possible D gene (6 bases). The V gene's germline CDR1 is MNHEY and CDR2 SMNVEV (reference sequence). Trimming removed 5 bases from V and 1 base from J, with 14 bases in between. The CDR3 totals 15 residues. CDR3 sequence: CASSTSWTANTEAFF. Written as DNA, the CDR3 is TGTGCCAGCAGTACTTCTTGGACAGCGAACACTGAAGCTTTCTTT.

This clone was seen only once. The V and J genes are TRBV4-2 and TRBJ2-5, with 8 bases lining up with TRBD2. V dropped 1 base and J dropped 5; count of bases not matched to a gene: 3. CDR1 LGHNA and CDR2 YNFKEQ come from the germline V gene. This CDR3 is built from 14 residues. CDR3 DNA: TGTGCCAGCAGCCAAGCGGCTAGCGGGGAGACCCAGTACTTC. Translating gives CASSQAASGETQYF.

The chain employs TRBV10-3 and TRBJ2-2; TRBD1 agrees at 9 bases. The germline V gene has CDR1 ENHRY and CDR2 SYGVKD. J was trimmed by 1 base and V by 4 bases; bases with no gene match: 4. This CDR3 comprises 16 residues. The CDR3: CAISGTGVGNTGELFF. The CDR3 DNA reads TGTGCCATCAGTGGGACAGGGGTTGGGAACACCGGGGAGCTGTTTTTT.

The sample holds one count of this clone. The V call is TRBV19, the J call TRBJ2-7, with 11 bases identical to TRBD1. Trimming took 5 bases from V and 5 from J; bases not matched to a gene: 5. In germline, CDR1 is LNHDA, CDR2 SQIVND (reference sequence). This CDR3 comprises 14 residues. The CDR3 spells CASSSQGQGDEQYF. DNA of the CDR3: TGTGCCAGTAGTTCACAGGGACAGGGGGACGAGCAGTACTTC.

This chain connects TRBV5-4 to TRBJ1-2, with TRBD1 as a possible D gene (6 bases). V lost 4 bases, J lost 1 base, and 11 bases lay in between. The length of the CDR3 is 14 residues. Germline CDR1 reads SGHNT; CDR2 reads YYREEE (reference sequence). CDR3 amino acids: CASSPPDSNYGYTF. As DNA, the CDR3 is TGTGCCAGCAGCCCCCCGGACAGTAACTATGGCTACACCTTC. The variable domain in full, with the rest retrieved from reference TRBV5-4 and TRBJ1-2, is ETGVTQSPTHLIKTRGQQVTLRCSSQSGHNTVSWYQQALGQGPQFIFQYYREEENGRGNFPPRFSGLQFPNYSSELNVNALELDDSALYLCASSPPDSNYGYTFGSGTRLTVV.

The rearrangement uses TRBV4-2 and TRBJ1-2; TRBD1 is a possible D gene (6 bases). CDR1 is LGHNA, CDR2 YNFKEQ, per germline. With 0 bases removed from V and 0 bases from J, the gap between germline ends came to 8 bases. The CDR3 contains 15 residues. The CDR3 protein is CASSQDRGPNYGYTF. CDR3 in DNA: TGTGCCAGCAGCCAAGACAGGGGACCTAACTATGGCTACACCTTC.

The chain links TRBV14 to TRBJ1-3, with D tentatively TRBD1 (5 bases). The CDR3 extends over 16 amino acids. Between the trimmed V and J ends, which lost 1 base and 0 bases, there was a span of 10 bases. Germline values: CDR1 SGHDN, CDR2 FVKESK. CDR3 bases: TGTGCCAGCAGCCAAGTGAGGGGCCTCTCTGGAAACACCATATATTTT. As protein: CASSQVRGLSGNTIYF.

V gene TRBV28 combines with J gene TRBJ1-1; D uncertain. CDR1 is MDHEN and CDR2 is SYDVKM in the germline V gene. V was cut by 5 bases and J by 4 bases, with 8 bases left in between. This CDR3 comprises 12 residues. The CDR3 DNA reads as TGTGCCAGCAGTCCACGGTTCACTGAAGCTTTCTTT. This sequence encodes CASSPRFTEAFF. Full variable domain (outside the CDR3, taken from reference TRBV28 and TRBJ1-1): DVKVTQSSRYLVKRTGEKVFLECVQDMDHENMFWYRQDPGLGLRLIYFSYDVKMKEKGDIPEGYSVSREKKERFSLILESASTNQTSMYLCASSPRFTEAFFGQGTRLTVV.

The genes are TRBV4-3 and TRBJ2-2, with D unresolved. Germline values: CDR1 LGHNA, CDR2 YSLEER. The CDR3 consists of 12 residues. The germline V and J ends were trimmed by 1 base and 9 bases, with 6 bases remaining between them. CDR3 nucleotides: TGCGCCAGCAGCCAAGTGGGTCGGGAGCTGTTTTTT. It encodes CASSQVGRELFF.

This chain connects TRBV6-5 to TRBJ2-7; 11 bases align to TRBD2. The CDR3 loop spans 14 amino acids. Trimming took 4 bases from V and 4 from J; bases not matched to a gene: 3. In germline, CDR1 is MNHEY, CDR2 SVGAGI. CDR3 residues: CASSSGLAVYEQYF. The CDR3 region has the DNA TGTGCCAGCAGTTCGGGACTAGCGGTTTACGAGCAGTACTTC.

The chain uses TRBV7-8 and TRBJ1-4, with 7 nucleotides matching TRBD1. The CDR3 has 16 amino acids. V lost 4 bases to trimming and J lost 4 bases; unmatched junction nucleotides: 9. CDR1 is SGHVS and CDR2 is FQNEAQ in the germline V gene. CDR3 sequence reads: CASSSTTGVVNEKLFF. The CDR3 DNA sequence: TGTGCCAGCAGCTCTACTACAGGGGTGGTTAATGAAAAACTGTTTTTT.

CDR3 sequence reads: CASSTGTTYNEQFF. Here the CDR3 DNA reads TGTGCCAGCAGTACTGGGACCACTTACAATGAGCAGTTCTTC. The chain links TRBV27 to TRBJ2-1, with D perhaps TRBD1 or TRBD2 (5 bases each). Trimming shortened V by 5 bases and J by 4 bases, and 12 bases separated the two germline ends. Germline values: CDR1 MNHEY, CDR2 SMNVEV (reference sequence). This CDR3 contains 14 residues.

This chain joins TRBV5-5 and TRBJ1-6, with D unclear. The CDR3 covers 14 residues. Trimming left V 0 bases short and J 4 bases short, with 5 bases between. Germline CDR1 and CDR2: SGHKS and YYEKEE (reference sequence). CDR3 DNA: TGTGCCAGCAGCTTGGGGATGTATAATTCACCCCTCCACTTT. Translating it yields CASSLGMYNSPLHF. Supplemented by reference TRBV5-5 and TRBJ1-6, the full variable domain reads DAGVTQSPTHLIKTRGQQVTLRCSPISGHKSVSWYQQVLGQGPQFIFQYYEKEERGRGNFPDRFSARQFPNYSSELNVNALLLGDSALYLCASSLGMYNSPLHFGNGTRLTVT.

The chain combines TRBV9 with TRBJ1-2, with 7 bases lining up with TRBD1. Germline CDR1 SGDLS, CDR2 YYNGEE. The junction had 7 bases not matched to a gene; V was cut back by 7 bases and J by 1 base. This CDR3 region has 14 residues. The CDR3 loop is CASSRDSSNYGYTF. The CDR3 DNA sequence: TGTGCCAGCTCCAGGGACAGCAGTAACTATGGCTACACCTTC.

This sequence joins TRBV18 and TRBJ2-2, with D tentatively TRBD1 (6 bases). Between the trimmed V and J ends, which lost 3 bases and 4 bases, there was a span of 15 bases. Germline CDR1 and CDR2: KGHSH and LQKENI. The CDR3 has 16 amino acids. This CDR3 is CASSPSRGSVTGELFF. The CDR3, as DNA: TGTGCCAGCTCACCTAGCAGGGGATCGGTCACCGGGGAGCTGTTTTTT. Drawing the rest from reference TRBV18 and TRBJ2-2, the complete variable domain is NAGVMQNPRHLVRRRGQEARLRCSPMKGHSHVYWYRQLPEEGLKFMVYLQKENIIDESGMPKERFSAEFPKEGPSILRIQQVVRGDSAAYFCASSPSRGSVTGELFFGEGSRLTVL.

This chain links TRBV27 with TRBJ1-2, with unresolved D. This CDR3 region has 15 residues. Germline V gene data show CDR1 as MNHEY and CDR2 as SMNVEV (reference sequence). V was pared by 2 bases and J by 4 bases, with 14 bases between. The CDR3 DNA reads TGTGCCAGCAGTTTAAACGGAGTTCCCCCCTATGGCTACACCTTC. Translation: CASSLNGVPPYGYTF.

This chain connects TRBV2 to TRBJ1-4, with D uncertain. V dropped 4 bases and J dropped 0 bases, with 9 bases sitting between them. The CDR3 runs to 15 residues. Germline lookup yields CDR1 SNHLY and CDR2 FYNNEI. CDR3 DNA: TGTGCCAGCAGTGGAAGGGTTACAACTAATGAAAAACTGTTTTTT. Translated, it gives CASSGRVTTNEKLFF.

The chain is built from TRBV11-1 and TRBJ2-1; D possibly corresponds to TRBD1 (6 bases). The CDR3 is 15 amino acids. V was clipped by 2 bases and J by 8 bases, with 16 bases between them. Per the germline V gene, CDR1 is SGHAT and CDR2 is FQDESV (reference sequence). The CDR3 loop is CASSLYRDMMDEQFF. CDR3 sequence (DNA): TGTGCCAGCAGCTTATACAGGGATATGATGGATGAGCAGTTCTTC.

The chain joins TRBV29-1 to TRBJ2-6, with a possible D match to TRBD1 (5 bases). Per the germline V gene, CDR1 is SQVTM and CDR2 is ANQGSEA. V was cut by 6 bases and J by 0 bases, with 12 bases left in between. The CDR3 has 15 amino acids. This chain's CDR3 is CSVAQGSSGANVLTF. The CDR3 DNA reads TGCAGCGTAGCCCAGGGTAGCTCTGGGGCCAACGTCCTGACTTTC.

This rearrangement joins TRBV21-1 to TRBJ2-3; TRBD2 is taken as the D call from the table, unchecked against the DNA. TRBV21-1 is termed a pseudogene. The CDR3 is made up of 17 amino acids. CDR3 bases: TGTGCCAGCAGCAAAGTTACGGGGGGCCTTAGCACAGATACGCAGTATTTT. This encodes CASSKVTGGLSTDTQYF.

This clone showed up just once. V usage is TRBV4-2 and J usage is TRBJ2-7, with 11 bases identical to TRBD2. This CDR3 region has 16 residues. The V gene's germline CDR1 is LGHNA and CDR2 YNFKEQ. Unmatched junction bases numbered 9, after V lost 4 bases and J lost 4 bases. In nucleotides, the CDR3 is TGTGCCAGCAGCCGACGGACTAGCGGGTCTTTGTACGAGCAGTACTTC. Translating gives CASSRRTSGSLYEQYF.

V is TRBV4-3 and J is TRBJ1-1; the D is unclear. Trimming left V 0 bases short and J 4 bases short, with 9 bases between. The CDR3 runs to 14 residues. Germline CDR1 is LGHNA and CDR2 is YSLEER. This CDR3 is CASSQDEVGTEAFF. Written as DNA, the CDR3 is TGCGCCAGCAGCCAAGATGAGGTAGGCACTGAAGCTTTCTTT.

The gene calls are TRBV30 and TRBJ2-3, with D tentatively TRBD1 or TRBD2 (5 bases each). CDR3 length: 15 amino acids. In germline, CDR1 is GTSNPN, CDR2 SVGIG (reference sequence). The ends were cut back, 4 bases at V and 1 base at J, with 15 bases in the middle. The CDR3 sequence: CAWTDWDGGTDTQYF. Written as DNA, the CDR3 is TGTGCCTGGACCGACTGGGACGGGGGCACAGATACGCAGTATTTT.

The rearrangement uses TRBV30 and TRBJ1-1; D unclear. Germline V gene sequence: CDR1 GTSNPN, CDR2 SVGIG (reference sequence). The CDR3 extends over 13 amino acids. V lost 0 bases and J 9 bases, leaving 14 bases between the germline ends. The CDR3 DNA sequence: TGTGCCTGGAGTGTACGAGCGCCTCCTAAAGCTTTCTTT. It is translated as CAWSVRAPPKAFF.